This T cell receptor beta chain was obtained from a study of early T cells in non-severe SARS-CoV-2 infection. TCRdb re-analysed the 5' RACE reads in MiXCR, keeping a single row per CDR3 protein. Among more than 95,000 distinct CDR3 sequences, roughly 17% were seen once, and the ten largest hold about 1.3%. Germline CDR1 and CDR2: MDHEN and SYDVKM. V lost 5 bases and J lost 4; bases outside the gene matches: 4. This CDR3 region has 13 residues. The TCR was taken from an adult who was a healthcare worker with PCR-confirmed SARS-CoV-2 infection or an uninfected control (not recorded which). The specimen sequenced was whole blood. The gene calls are TRBV28 and TRBJ2-7; 8 bases are shared with TRBD1. CDR3 protein: CASSPRTGYEQYF. CDR3 coding DNA: TGTGCCAGCAGTCCCCGGACAGGGTACGAGCAGTACTTC.